The clone carrying this T cell receptor beta chain was counted a few times. The target antigen is unknown. Here immunoSEQ multiplex PCR was the method, and the copy in TCRdb shows in-frame clones only, minus some. The data contain fewer than 85,000 clones, roughly 90% of them singletons. Germline V lookup: CDR1 MGHRA, CDR2 YSYEKL. This CDR3 is built from 16 residues. Unmatched junction bases numbered 11, after V lost 3 bases and J lost 6 bases. This record belongs to a study of graft-versus-host responses after intestinal transplantation. At the level of the study: All of the recipients had induction that used anti-thymocyte globulin, then tacrolimus and steroids for about 3 years.

V usage is TRBV4-1 and J usage is TRBJ1-5; 7 positions match TRBD1. Source: unstimulated CD8+ T cells sorted from spleen or lymph node cells, taken before intestinal transplant. The clonotype comes from a human donor who received an intestinal transplant. The CDR3 DNA sequence: TGCGCCAGCAGCCAGAAGACAGGGTCTGGCGGTCAGCCCCAGCATTTT. This codes for CASSQKTGSGGQPQHF.